The 22 T cell receptor beta chains reported below all come from one sample, sequenced in a study of CD8 T cells in Susac syndrome. An input of roughly 0.5 to 1 ug of RNA was subjected to reverse transcription using random hexamers. TCRdb redid the calling of the immunoSEQ multiplex PCR reads with MiXCR, one entry per CDR3 protein. The sample includes around 200,000 distinct CDR3 sequences, roughly 95% of them seen just once. Sequencing was performed on CD4+ T cells from PBMCs. These TCRs come from a human donor with Susac syndrome.

The chain links TRBV11-1 to TRBJ2-7; TRBD2 aligns across 9 bases. Looked up from germline, CDR1 is SGHAT and CDR2 is FQDESV (reference sequence). J gave up 2 bases and V 4 bases, and 9 bases lay outside the gene matches. This CDR3 has 16 residues. CDR3 DNA sequence: TGTGCCAGCAGCTCACGAGGTAGCGGGAGACCCTACGAGCAGTACTTC. Its protein is CASSSRGSGRPYEQYF.

V gene TRBV7-9 combines with J gene TRBJ1-2; D remains ambiguous. In germline, CDR1 is SEHNR, CDR2 FQNEAQ (reference sequence). This CDR3 has 14 amino acids. V gave up 6 bases and J gave up 6 bases, with 17 bases separating them. The CDR3 spells CASSSKVGVDGYTF. Written as DNA, the CDR3 is TGTGCCAGCAGTTCAAAAGTTGGAGTTGATGGCTACACCTTC.

This clonotype was observed once. V is TRBV5-1 and J is TRBJ2-7, with TRBD1 identical over 7 bases. The CDR3 has 14 residues. V was pared by 4 bases and J by 0 bases, with 4 bases of the junction left unmatched. Germline V gene data show CDR1 as SGHRS and CDR2 as YFSETQ. The chain's CDR3 is CASSTGTASYEQYF. The DNA for the CDR3 is TGCGCCAGCAGCACCGGGACAGCCTCCTACGAGCAGTACTTC.

The genes are TRBV9 and TRBJ2-3; 8 bases map to TRBD2. Germline loops: CDR1 SGDLS, CDR2 YYNGEE. The CDR3 length is 15 residues. The V and J ends lost 2 bases and 1 base, in that order; junction bases with no gene match: 3. DNA of the CDR3: TGTGCCAGCAGCGTGACTAGCGATGGCACAGATACGCAGTATTTT. Its translation is CASSVTSDGTDTQYF.

The CDR3 DNA reads TGTGCCAGCAGCTTAGATTACAGGGATCGGGGAGCTTTCTTT. It codes for CASSLDYRDRGAFF. V usage is TRBV7-2 and J usage is TRBJ1-1; tentatively, D is TRBD1 (6 bases). Trimming left V 1 base short and J 10 bases short, with 16 bases between. The CDR3 is 14 residues long. The V gene's germline CDR1 is SGHTA and CDR2 FQGNSA.

This clonotype was seen just once. The chain recombines TRBV20-1 with TRBJ2-3; TRBD2 aligns across 8 bases. The CDR3 is 14 residues long. Looked up from germline, CDR1 is DFQATT and CDR2 is SNEGSKA (reference sequence). The V and J ends lost 5 bases and 3 bases, in that order; junction bases with no gene match: 7. The CDR3 sequence is CSALRAGDTDTQYF. The CDR3 DNA reads TGCAGTGCTTTACGAGCGGGGGATACAGATACGCAGTATTTT.

This chain joins TRBV5-4 and TRBJ2-3; D is perhaps TRBD2 (5 bases). This CDR3 is 15 amino acids long. Trimming shortened V by 7 bases and J by 2 bases, and 17 bases separated the two germline ends. Germline CDR1 SGHNT, CDR2 YYREEE (reference sequence). CDR3 in amino acids: CASQIELVTTDTQYF. The DNA for the CDR3 is TGTGCCAGCCAAATCGAACTAGTCACCACAGATACGCAGTATTTT.

V gene TRBV25-1 combines with J gene TRBJ1-3, with D unclear. This CDR3 spans 15 amino acids. The V and J ends lost 3 bases and 0 bases respectively, with 9 bases between them. From germline, CDR1 is MGHDK and CDR2 SYGVNS. CDR3 residues: CASSERRNSGNTIYF. The DNA for the CDR3 is TGTGCCAGCAGTGAGAGGCGCAACTCTGGAAACACCATATATTTT.

The rearrangement uses TRBV5-1 and TRBJ1-1, with 10 bases matching TRBD1. The CDR3 spans 16 residues. From germline, CDR1 is SGHRS and CDR2 YFSETQ. Trimming at V came to 2 bases and at J to 4 bases, leaving 8 bases not matched to a gene. The CDR3 loop reads CASSFSSGTGATEAFF. The CDR3 region has the DNA TGCGCCAGCAGCTTCTCCTCCGGGACAGGGGCCACTGAAGCTTTCTTT.

The chain couples TRBV30 to TRBJ1-3, with TRBD1 matching over 7 bases. The V segment lost 7 bases and the J segment 1 base; nucleotides outside the gene matches: 1. CDR3 length: 12 amino acids. The V gene's germline CDR1 is GTSNPN and CDR2 SVGIG (reference sequence). The DNA for the CDR3 is TGTGCCTACAGGGGATCTGGAAACACCATATATTTT. Encoded protein: CAYRGSGNTIYF.

The CDR3 region is CASSPQGPLSSYNEQFF. The DNA of the CDR3 is TGTGCCAGCAGCCCCCAGGGACCTTTAAGCTCCTACAATGAGCAGTTCTTC. This chain links TRBV5-6 with TRBJ2-1; TRBD1 or TRBD2 may be the D gene (5 bases each). The germline V and J ends were trimmed by 4 bases and 0 bases, with 17 bases remaining between them. The CDR3 extends over 17 amino acids. Germline CDR1 and CDR2: SGHDT and YYEEEE.

This clonotype was seen only once. The chain recombines TRBV12-3 or TRBV12-4 with TRBJ1-1; 8 nucleotides line up with TRBD1. The CDR3 has 14 amino acids. The V and J ends lost 8 bases and 1 base, in that order; junction bases with no gene match: 6. In DNA form, the CDR3 reads TGTGCCAGCGCCCCTGGGACAGGGAACACTGAAGCTTTCTTT. Its protein product is CASAPGTGNTEAFF.

V usage is TRBV7-2 and J usage is TRBJ1-1; D not certain. Germline-derived CDR1 and CDR2 are SGHTA and FQGNSA. Trimming removed 0 bases from V and 4 bases from J, with 9 bases in between. There are 14 residues in the CDR3. The CDR3 DNA is TGTGCCAGCAGCTTAGCGGCCGGAAGCACTGAAGCTTTCTTT. It is translated as CASSLAAGSTEAFF. Drawing the rest from reference TRBV7-2 and TRBJ1-1, the complete variable domain is GAGVSQSPSNKVTEKGKDVELRCDPISGHTALYWYRQSLGQGLEFLIYFQGNSAPDKSGLPSDRFSAERTGGSVSTLTIQRTQQEDSAVYLCASSLAAGSTEAFFGQGTRLTVV.

V is TRBV5-1 and J is TRBJ2-4, with unresolved D. This CDR3 has 13 residues. V was trimmed by 3 bases and J by 3 bases, leaving 7 bases between them. Germline V CDR1 and CDR2: SGHRS, YFSETQ. The CDR3 bases are TGCGCCAGCAGCTCCGTTATCAAAAACATTCAGTACTTC. Encoded protein: CASSSVIKNIQYF.

The rearrangement uses TRBV15 and TRBJ1-1; tentative D call: TRBD1 (5 bases). This CDR3 contains 13 residues. The germline gives CDR1 LNHNV, CDR2 YYDKDF (reference sequence). Trimming pared 2 bases from V and 4 bases from J, leaving 8 bases between. Written as DNA, the CDR3 is TGTGCCACCAGCAGACAAAGGGGCACTGAAGCTTTCTTT. Translated: CATSRQRGTEAFF.

The chain uses TRBV7-3 and TRBJ2-3; TRBD2 aligns across 11 bases. The CDR3 loop spans 16 amino acids. Germline CDR1 and CDR2: SGHTA and FQGTGA. The V segment lost 1 base and the J segment 3 bases; nucleotides outside the gene matches: 3. The CDR3 DNA follows: TGTGCCAGCAGCTTAATAGCGGGGGGGCTAACAGATACGCAGTATTTT. This sequence encodes CASSLIAGGLTDTQYF.

The V call is TRBV5-1, the J call TRBJ1-2; no definite D call. The CDR3 consists of 15 residues. CDR1 and CDR2 (germline): SGHRS, YFSETQ. V lost 1 base and J lost 4, with 14 bases in between. Here the CDR3 reads CASSLSGGESYGYTF. In nucleotides, the CDR3 is TGCGCCAGCAGCTTGAGTGGTGGCGAGAGCTATGGCTACACCTTC. Together with reference TRBV5-1 and TRBJ1-2, the CDR3 gives the full variable domain: KAGVTQTPRYLIKTRGQQVTLSCSPISGHRSVSWYQQTPGQGLQFLFEYFSETQRNKGNFPGRFSGRQFSNSRSEMNVSTLELGDSALYLCASSLSGGESYGYTFGSGTRLTVV.

The V and J genes are TRBV18 and TRBJ1-5, with D perhaps TRBD1 (6 bases). Germline V gene sequence: CDR1 KGHSH, CDR2 LQKENI. Trimming took 6 bases from V and 7 from J, leaving 22 bases between them. The CDR3 contains 16 residues. In nucleotides, the CDR3 is TGTGCCAGCTCGCCTGTAGGGGGACAAGGAGGCCAGCCCCAGCATTTT. Residues: CASSPVGGQGGQPQHF.

The V call is TRBV14, the J call TRBJ2-1; TRBD1 is a possible D gene (5 bases). With 3 bases removed from V and 7 bases from J, the gap between germline ends came to 16 bases. Germline loops: CDR1 SGHDN, CDR2 FVKESK. CDR3 length: 15 amino acids. CDR3 coding DNA: TGTGCCAGCAGCCATGGGCAGGGCTTTAAGAATGAGCAGTTCTTC. Its translation is CASSHGQGFKNEQFF. Combining the CDR3 with reference TRBV14 and TRBJ2-1 gives the whole variable domain EAGVTQFPSHSVIEKGQTVTLRCDPISGHDNLYWYRRVMGKEIKFLLHFVKESKQDESGMPNNRFLAERTGGTYSTLKVQPAELEDSGVYFCASSHGQGFKNEQFFGPGTRLTVL.

The chain joins TRBV30 to TRBJ2-7; 10 bases align to TRBD2. The V gene's germline CDR1 is GTSNPN and CDR2 SVGIG (reference sequence). This CDR3 comprises 12 residues. After removal of 3 bases from V and 6 bases from J, the junction contained 2 bases not matched to a gene. The CDR3 nucleotides read TGTGCCTGGAGGTGGACTAGCGGCGAGCAGTACTTC. Protein product: CAWRWTSGEQYF.

The CDR3: CATSIRASRAYEQYF. Written as DNA, the CDR3 is TGTGCCACCAGCATACGGGCCAGCAGGGCGTACGAGCAGTACTTC. The chain recombines TRBV15 with TRBJ2-7; possible D gene TRBD1, 5 bases. Trimming pared 4 bases from V and 4 bases from J, leaving 17 bases between. CDR1 LNHNV and CDR2 YYDKDF come from the germline V gene (reference sequence). The CDR3 length is 15 residues.

The chain recombines TRBV11-1 with TRBJ1-1, with 8 bases identical to TRBD1. The V and J ends lost 2 bases and 0 bases, in that order; junction bases with no gene match: 5. The CDR3 is made up of 16 amino acids. Germline V lookup: CDR1 SGHAT, CDR2 FQDESV (reference sequence). The CDR3: CASSLNRGILNTEAFF. In nucleotides, the CDR3 is TGTGCCAGCAGCTTAAACAGGGGGATCTTGAACACTGAAGCTTTCTTT.